The rows below give T cell receptor beta chains drawn from one sample of a study of blood T cell repertoires in COVID-19. Sequencing was performed with immunoSEQ multiplex PCR; in TCRdb, only in-frame clones are kept and a portion is missing. Altogether 65,000 to 95,000 clones are present, 60% to 85% being singletons, with the ten largest covering more than 15%. Sample: peripheral blood. Every receptor here comes from a human donor in a cohort sampled during active COVID-19. Both conserved end residues are trimmed from each CDR3.

CDR3 protein: SVVGQGGTTEAF
V gene: TRBV29-1

CDR3 protein: ASSLVLSSYNEQF
V gene: TRBV7-6

CDR3 protein: ASSSGLAGSSYNEQF
V gene: TRBV7-2

CDR3 protein: ASSPLLAGENNEQF
V gene: TRBV27

CDR3 protein: ASSSKGQGALEKLF
V gene: TRBV28

CDR3 protein: ASSRAGGPLVTEAF
V gene: TRBV2

CDR3 protein: ASSRPTAQGDEQF
V gene: TRBV9

CDR3 protein: SVVGLNTGELF
V gene: TRBV29-1

CDR3 protein: ASRDRGLRELF
V gene: TRBV12-3/TRBV12-4

CDR3 protein: ASSQIYPVGGYT
V gene: TRBV3-1/TRBV3-2

CDR3 protein: ASSGGGSQPQH
V gene: TRBV18

CDR3 protein: ASSFRPGGLAF
V gene: TRBV14

CDR3 protein: ASSYATGLRNEQF
V gene: TRBV6-6

CDR3 protein: ASGIGATPGNTIY
V gene: TRBV5-1

CDR3 protein: ASSYVENEQF
V gene: TRBV6-6

CDR3 protein: ASSYSLDSFKETQY
V gene: TRBV6-5